These 14 T cell receptor beta chains came from one sample sequenced in a study of CD8 T cells in ankylosing spondylitis. General study points: Apparently characteristic of ankylosing spondylitis blood was a TCR beta motif (under ten highly homologous variants).

No antigen is known for these receptors. TCRdb reprocessed the 5' RACE reads via MiXCR and lists one record per CDR3 protein. The sample consists of 300,000 to 400,000 distinct CDR3 sequences, about a fifth of them appearing once. Material: blood, either unsorted or a sorted T cell fraction (not recorded which). The receptor set was obtained from a male donor with ankylosing spondylitis.

Ten or more counts support this clonotype. The CDR3 here is CACQGGNTGELFF. Here the CDR3 DNA reads TGTGCCTGCCAGGGGGGGAACACCGGGGAGCTGTTTTTT. This chain joins TRBV12-3 or TRBV12-4 and TRBJ2-2; tentatively, D is TRBD1 (7 bases). The CDR3 runs 13 residues. Trimming removed 11 bases from V and 1 base from J, with 11 bases in between.

This clonotype was observed a few times. The CDR3 spells CASSPWGDSTDTQYF. CDR3 nucleotides: TGCGCCAGCAGCCCCTGGGGAGATAGCACAGATACGCAGTATTTT. The J gene is TRBJ2-3, the V gene TRBV4-1, with D possibly TRBD2 on 5 matching bases. Germline CDR1 MGHRA, CDR2 YSYEKL. With 4 bases removed from V and 0 bases from J, the gap between germline ends came to 11 bases. This CDR3 comprises 15 residues.

This clonotype was seen more than once but under ten times. The chain is built from TRBV7-2 and TRBJ2-1, with D hard to call. Germline values: CDR1 SGHTA, CDR2 FQGNSA. Trimming cost V 5 bases and J 8 bases, with 10 bases left between them. This CDR3 has 12 amino acids. The CDR3 is CASSAQSYEQFF. The CDR3 DNA reads as TGTGCCAGCAGCGCGCAATCATATGAGCAGTTCTTC.

The CDR3 DNA is TGTGCCAGCAGCTCCCCAGCGGGAGGGTGGAATGAGCAGTTCTTC. It encodes CASSSPAGGWNEQFF. The V and J genes are TRBV28 and TRBJ2-1, with TRBD2 identical over 10 bases. Germline assignment: CDR1 MDHEN and CDR2 SYDVKM. CDR3 length equals 15 residues. The V and J ends lost 6 bases and 7 bases, in that order; junction bases with no gene match: 9.

In its sample, this clonotype was seen a few times. The V call is TRBV4-1, the J call TRBJ2-1, with D perhaps assigned TRBD1 or TRBD2 (5 bases each). Germline-derived CDR1 and CDR2 are MGHRA and YSYEKL. This CDR3 contains 15 residues. Trimming left V 3 bases short and J 6 bases short, with 15 bases between. The CDR3 reads CASSQGRLTPNEQFF. The CDR3 DNA reads as TGCGCCAGCAGCCAGGGACGTCTGACCCCCAATGAGCAGTTCTTC.

A note on this clonotype: This is likely a read error, given that the CDR3 carries no conserved phenylalanine or tryptophan at its end. The chain links TRBV5-1 to TRBJ2-1; unclear D gene. V was shortened by 4 bases and J by 0 bases, with 11 bases between the two germline ends. Germline lookup yields CDR1 SGHRS and CDR2 YFSETQ. This CDR3 region has 15 residues. The CDR3 spells CASSRRASSYNEQFS. CDR3 coding DNA: TGCGCCAGCAGCCGTAGGGCGAGCTCCTACAATGAGCAGTTCTCC.

The genes are TRBV5-1 and TRBJ2-1; TRBD2 is a possible D gene (6 bases). The CDR3 has 13 residues. Germline CDR1 is SGHRS and CDR2 is YFSETQ. Trimming shortened V by 2 bases and J by 9 bases, and 12 bases separated the two germline ends. The CDR3 DNA sequence: TGCGCCAGCAGCTTAAACCGGGACTTTGAGCAGTTCTTC. It yields the protein CASSLNRDFEQFF.

A few counts support this clonotype. This chain links TRBV19 with TRBJ2-1; 9 nucleotides match TRBD2. The CDR3 runs to 16 residues. The junction had 5 bases not matched to a gene; V was cut back by 5 bases and J by 0 bases. Germline V gene data show CDR1 as LNHDA and CDR2 as SQIVND (reference sequence). The CDR3 coding sequence is TGTGCCAGTAGTGAGAGCGGGAGGTTCTCCTACAATGAGCAGTTCTTC. Residues: CASSESGRFSYNEQFF.

The sample holds a few counts of this clonotype. The J gene is TRBJ2-1, the V gene TRBV3-1; 7 bases are shared with TRBD2. CDR3 length: 15 amino acids. In germline, CDR1 is LGHDT, CDR2 YNNKEL (reference sequence). J lost 2 bases, V lost 1 base, and 2 bases had no gene match. In DNA, the CDR3 is TGTGCCAGCAGCCAAGCTACTAGCGCCTACAATGAGCAGTTCTTC. Translated: CASSQATSAYNEQFF.

The chain couples TRBV6-1 to TRBJ2-7; TRBD1 matches at 7 bases. Germline lookup yields CDR1 MNHNS and CDR2 SASEGT. The CDR3 spans 15 residues. V was clipped by 5 bases and J by 2 bases; unmatched bases: 9. The CDR3 DNA reads TGTGCCAGCAGTCTTCCGGGACAGATGGCCTACGAGCAGTACTTC. Translation gives CASSLPGQMAYEQYF.

This clonotype came up many times. The chain recombines TRBV29-1 with TRBJ2-5, with unresolved D. Deletions cut 6 bases from V and 5 bases from J, with 10 bases between. Germline lookup yields CDR1 SQVTM and CDR2 ANQGSEA. The CDR3 loop spans 11 amino acids. CDR3 sequence (DNA): TGCAGCGTCCTCTCTCCGGAGACCCAGTACTTC. Amino acids: CSVLSPETQYF.

The sample holds a few counts of this clonotype. The chain recombines TRBV5-1 with TRBJ2-2, with D uncertain. The V end lost 4 bases, the J end lost 7 bases, and 14 bases lay between the germline ends. The germline CDR1 and CDR2 sequences are SGHRS and YFSETQ. This CDR3 contains 14 residues. The CDR3 is CASSLQIGNGELFF. The CDR3 DNA is TGCGCCAGCAGCCTACAGATAGGTAACGGGGAGCTGTTTTTT.

This chain connects TRBV10-3 to TRBJ2-3, with 9 bases aligning to TRBD2. Per germline, CDR1 ENHRY and CDR2 SYGVKD. This CDR3 is 16 amino acids long. The trim removed 3 bases at V and 6 bases at J, leaving 10 bases unmatched. DNA of the CDR3: TGTGCCATCAGTGACATGGCGGGAGGGCCGTCGGATACGCAGTATTTT. This translates into CAISDMAGGPSDTQYF.

The chain links TRBV4-1 to TRBJ2-2; D may be TRBD1 (5 bases). Per the germline V gene, CDR1 is MGHRA and CDR2 is YSYEKL. The CDR3 is 17 amino acids. V lost 5 bases and J lost 5, with 21 bases in between. CDR3 loop: CASSGRFQGEVTGELFF. CDR3 nucleotide sequence: TGCGCCAGCAGCGGAAGATTTCAGGGTGAGGTGACCGGGGAGCTGTTTTTT.